This TCR beta chain was recovered during a study of T cell responses to AZD1222 COVID-19 vaccine. Whole-study findings and limits: It was only after the peak T cell response that any repertoires were sampled.

Concerning this clone itself: Its antigen is not identified.

Here immunoSEQ multiplex PCR was the method, and the copy in TCRdb shows in-frame clones only, minus some. The table includes 45,000 to 65,000 clones, 60% to 80% detected once. This clonotype was sampled from an adult who received the AZD1222 COVID-19 vaccine. The material was peripheral blood, obtained 28 days after the second AZD1222 dose.

The chain's CDR3 is CASSLAGNYGYTF. CDR3 sequence (DNA): TGTGCCAGCAGCTTAGCAGGGAACTATGGCTACACCTTC. V usage is TRBV7-9 and J usage is TRBJ1-2; D is unclear. Germline CDR1 and CDR2: SEHNR and FQNEAQ (reference sequence). V was shortened by 0 bases and J by 2 bases, with 4 bases between the two germline ends. The CDR3 totals 13 residues. The full variable domain, in which reference TRBV7-9 and TRBJ1-2 provide the parts outside the CDR3, is DTGVSQNPRHKITKRGQNVTFRCDPISEHNRLYWYRQTLGQGPEFLTYFQNEAQLEKSRLLSDRFSAERPKGSFSTLEIQRTEQGDSAMYLCASSLAGNYGYTFGSGTRLTVV.